This T cell receptor (beta chain) derives from a study of CD8 T cells in ankylosing spondylitis. This clonotype was counted ten times or more. Antigen: not known. Study-level points and caveats: The clones that were linked to disease were reported to be significantly enriched in matched synovial fluid samples from ankylosing spondylitis patients. Reports of some motif variants in reactive arthritis synovial fluid and blood predate this one.

TCRdb itself ran the 5' RACE reads through MiXCR, one entry per CDR3 protein. Of around 150,000 distinct CDR3 sequences listed, about 17% are singletons. Germline assignment: CDR1 MDHEN and CDR2 SYDVKM. Losses at the gene ends were 3 bases for V and 3 bases for J; bases not matched to a gene: 10. This CDR3 contains 17 residues. The gene calls are TRBV28 and TRBJ2-7, with TRBD2 identical over 11 bases. Sequencing was carried out using blood, either unsorted or a sorted T cell fraction (not recorded which). This TCR came from a male donor with ankylosing spondylitis or in good health (not recorded which). DNA of the CDR3: TGTGCCAGCAGTTTCGATCCGGGACTAGCGGAGAACTACGAGCAGTACTTC. Encoded protein: CASSFDPGLAENYEQYF. Combining the CDR3 with reference TRBV28 and TRBJ2-7 gives the whole variable domain DVKVTQSSRYLVKRTGEKVFLECVQDMDHENMFWYRQDPGLGLRLIYFSYDVKMKEKGDIPEGYSVSREKKERFSLILESASTNQTSMYLCASSFDPGLAENYEQYFGPGTRLTVT.